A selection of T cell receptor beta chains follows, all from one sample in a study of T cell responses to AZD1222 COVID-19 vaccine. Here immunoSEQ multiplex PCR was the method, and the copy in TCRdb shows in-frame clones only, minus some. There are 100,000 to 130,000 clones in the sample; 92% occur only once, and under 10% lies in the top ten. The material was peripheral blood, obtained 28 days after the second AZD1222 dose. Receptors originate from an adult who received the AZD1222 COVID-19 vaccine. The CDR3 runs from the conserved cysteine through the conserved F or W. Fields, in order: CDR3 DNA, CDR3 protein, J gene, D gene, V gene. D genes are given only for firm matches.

CDR3nt: TGTGCCAGCAGCCAAGTTAGCGGGACCTCTCCAGGCGGGGAGCTGTTTTTT
CDR3aa: CASSQVSGTSPGGELFF
j_gene: TRBJ2-2
d_gene: TRBD2
v_gene: TRBV4-2

CDR3nt: TGTGCCATCAGTGAGTTTGCGGCTGGCTACACCTTC
CDR3aa: CAISEFAAGYTF
j_gene: TRBJ1-2
d_gene: .
v_gene: TRBV10-3

CDR3nt: TGTGCCAGTAGTATAGGCCCCGAGAACTGGGAGCAGTTCTTC
CDR3aa: CASSIGPENWEQFF
j_gene: TRBJ2-1
d_gene: .
v_gene: TRBV19

CDR3nt: TGTGCCAGCAGCTCCTCCAGGAGGACAGGGGGATACGAGCAGTACTTC
CDR3aa: CASSSSRRTGGYEQYF
j_gene: TRBJ2-7
d_gene: TRBD1
v_gene: TRBV7-9

CDR3nt: TGTGCCTGGAGTGTAGCGTACAGCTCCTACGAGCAGTACTTC
CDR3aa: CAWSVAYSSYEQYF
j_gene: TRBJ2-7
d_gene: .
v_gene: TRBV30

CDR3nt: TGTGCCAGTAGTATAATAGGCGGCGGGAAGCCCCAGCATTTT
CDR3aa: CASSIIGGGKPQHF
j_gene: TRBJ1-5
d_gene: .
v_gene: TRBV19

CDR3nt: TGTGCCAGCAGTTCAGGGTCTGGCTACACCTTC
CDR3aa: CASSSGSGYTF
j_gene: TRBJ1-2
d_gene: .
v_gene: TRBV12-3/TRBV12-4

CDR3nt: TGTGCCAGCAACCGACAGGGGGCGAGTGGAGAGACCCAGTACTTC
CDR3aa: CASNRQGASGETQYF
j_gene: TRBJ2-5
d_gene: TRBD1
v_gene: TRBV6-5

CDR3nt: TGTGCCAGCAGTTTATACAGGGTAGTCAACGAGCAGTACTTC
CDR3aa: CASSLYRVVNEQYF
j_gene: TRBJ2-7
d_gene: .
v_gene: TRBV28

CDR3nt: TGTGCCAGCAGTTACTCGCAGGGGTCGGGTAATTCACCCCTCCACTTT
CDR3aa: CASSYSQGSGNSPLHF
j_gene: TRBJ1-6
d_gene: .
v_gene: TRBV6-6

CDR3nt: TGTGCCAGCAGTGACTGGAACAGGCTCTACGAGCAGTACTTC
CDR3aa: CASSDWNRLYEQYF
j_gene: TRBJ2-7
d_gene: .
v_gene: TRBV2

CDR3nt: TGTGCCAGCAGCTTAATCCGGGGCGGGGAGACCCAGTACTTC
CDR3aa: CASSLIRGGETQYF
j_gene: TRBJ2-5
d_gene: .
v_gene: TRBV11-2

CDR3nt: TGTGCCACCAGCGTGGCGGGAGGGTTCACAGATACGCAGTATTTT
CDR3aa: CATSVAGGFTDTQYF
j_gene: TRBJ2-3
d_gene: TRBD2
v_gene: TRBV15

CDR3nt: TGTGCCAGCAGCTTAAATGGGGTGGGCGAGCAGTACTTC
CDR3aa: CASSLNGVGEQYF
j_gene: TRBJ2-7
d_gene: .
v_gene: TRBV7-3

CDR3nt: TGCGCCAGCAGATCCCGGGGCCCTGGAGTGGCTTTCTTT
CDR3aa: CASRSRGPGVAFF
j_gene: TRBJ1-1
d_gene: .
v_gene: TRBV4-1

CDR3nt: TGCGCCAGCAGCTTGGGGGAAGGGGGCGCCCAATATTTT
CDR3aa: CASSLGEGGAQYF
j_gene: TRBJ1-3
d_gene: TRBD1
v_gene: TRBV5-1

CDR3nt: TGTGCCAGCAGCCAAGATAAGGGTCTGAGGCAGTTCTTC
CDR3aa: CASSQDKGLRQFF
j_gene: TRBJ2-1
d_gene: .
v_gene: TRBV3-1/TRBV3-2

CDR3nt: TGTGCCAGCTCACCGGGACTGCTAATGAACACTGAAGCTTTCTTT
CDR3aa: CASSPGLLMNTEAFF
j_gene: TRBJ1-1
d_gene: .
v_gene: TRBV18

CDR3nt: TGCGCCAGCAGCTCTCACCCTTCGGCGGAGCCCCAGCATTTT
CDR3aa: CASSSHPSAEPQHF
j_gene: TRBJ1-5
d_gene: .
v_gene: TRBV4-1